The clone carrying this T cell receptor beta chain was seen many times. The antigen is not known. As handled by the study authors: Ranging from roughly 20,000 to 690,600, TCR counts per sample had a median value of 95,638. TCRdb itself ran the RACE reads through MiXCR, one entry per CDR3 protein. The V and J calls here are based on TCRdb, not the publication. The data contain tens of thousands of distinct CDR3 sequences, around 10% of them singletons. The data belong to a study of human T cells and chemical hapten exposure. Across the whole study: Patches with 0.01% DPC went on the upper back, and the tests were read at 6 days.

Overall study findings and caveats: No shift was seen in TCRs above 1 in 1000 frequency with DPC sensitization.

Time point given: patch test 2, 6 weeks after DPC sensitization. Sample treatment: therapeutic diphenylcyclopropenone sensitization with weekly scalp DPC. Total RNA came from unfractionated whole blood. Germline V gene lookup returns CDR1 MNHNY and CDR2 SVGAGI (reference sequence). Trimming took 5 bases from V and 0 from J, leaving 12 bases between them. CDR3 length: 15 residues. Sequenced here: whole blood, sampled in connection with sensitization to the hapten diphenylcyclopropenone (DPC). This chain links TRBV6-6 with TRBJ2-3; D possibly corresponds to TRBD2 (6 bases). The receptor was isolated from a woman in her 50s with alopecia areata. Some clones in this sample may be carry-over from other donors' samples. CDR3 loop: CASSAPRGSTDTQYF. For the CDR3, the DNA is TGTGCCAGCAGTGCCCCCCGGGGGAGCACAGATACGCAGTATTTT.